These T cell receptor beta chains were read from a single sample in a study of cytomegalovirus exposure and HLA in healthy donors. Sequencing was performed with immunoSEQ multiplex PCR; in TCRdb, only in-frame clones are kept and a portion is missing. The repertoire holds 110,000 or so clones, with around three quarters as singletons. Source material: PBMCs. These receptors originate from a man between 45 and 60 years old in good health and CMV-seropositive. Both conserved end residues are part of each CDR3. Fields, in order: V gene, D gene, clone size, J gene, CDR3 protein, CDR3 DNA. D genes are given only for firm matches. The size field is filled for only some rows; it gives once, few, many or a size class.

TRBV5-1,NA,few,TRBJ1-1,CASSGGPSNTEAFF,TGCGCCAGCAGCGGAGGTCCTTCGAACACTGAAGCTTTCTTT
TRBV27,NA,few,TRBJ2-1,CASSFPGRGPQEEQFF,TGTGCCAGCAGTTTCCCAGGACGGGGTCCCCAAGAAGAGCAGTTCTTC
TRBV6-6,TRBD1,NA,TRBJ2-7,CASSTRDSYEQYF,TGTGCCAGCAGTACCCGGGACAGCTACGAGCAGTACTTC
TRBV5-8,TRBD1,NA,TRBJ1-1,CASRNRGINTEAFF,TGTGCCAGCAGAAACAGGGGGATAAACACTGAAGCTTTCTTT
TRBV6-5,NA,NA,TRBJ2-1,CASSYTAGENEQFF,TGTGCCAGCAGTTATACCGCCGGGGAGAATGAGCAGTTCTTC
TRBV28,NA,NA,TRBJ1-2,CASSPPGVYGYTF,TGTGCCAGCAGTCCCCCAGGGGTCTATGGCTACACCTTC
TRBV2,NA,NA,TRBJ2-7,CASSDSGPYEQYF,TGTGCCAGCAGTGATAGCGGTCCCTACGAGCAGTACTTC
TRBV18,NA,NA,TRBJ2-7,CASSPQKDSLGQYF,TGTGCCAGCTCACCACAGAAGGACAGCCTCGGGCAGTACTTC
TRBV11-2,NA,NA,TRBJ2-2,CASSQRTGTGELFF,TGTGCCAGCAGCCAGCGTACAGGCACCGGGGAGCTGTTTTTT
TRBV13,NA,NA,TRBJ1-1,CASSLFLGVAKAFF,TGTGCCAGCAGCTTGTTTCTGGGAGTCGCAAAAGCTTTCTTT
TRBV4-3,NA,once,TRBJ1-2,CASSQDLAGFLYGYTF,TGCGCCAGCAGCCAAGATTTGGCAGGGTTCCTCTATGGCTACACCTTC
TRBV19,NA,NA,TRBJ1-4,CASSISGAKEKLFF,TGTGCCAGTAGCATTAGCGGGGCGAAGGAAAAACTGTTTTTT
TRBV25-1,TRBD1,NA,TRBJ2-7,CASRRRDRGGEQYF,TGTGCCAGCAGGCGCCGGGACAGGGGTGGCGAGCAGTACTTC
TRBV28,NA,once,TRBJ1-2,CASSLPTAPGFGYTF,TGTGCCAGCAGTCTGCCAACAGCCCCAGGGTTTGGCTACACCTTC
TRBV10-3,NA,few,TRBJ2-5,CAIRGQQGETQYF,TGTGCCATCAGGGGACAACAAGGGGAGACCCAGTACTTC
TRBV5-1,NA,NA,TRBJ1-6,CASSPSDPYNSPLHF,TGCGCCAGCAGTCCTAGTGACCCCTATAATTCACCCCTCCACTTT
TRBV5-6,TRBD1,NA,TRBJ1-4,CASSSLTGAQTNEKLFF,TGTGCCAGCAGCTCACTCACAGGGGCCCAAACTAATGAAAAACTGTTTTTT
TRBV4-2,TRBD1,once,TRBJ1-4,CASSQPGTGHEKLFF,TGTGCCAGCAGCCAGCCCGGGACAGGGCACGAAAAACTGTTTTTT
TRBV7-9,NA,NA,TRBJ1-1,CASSLDSVGEAFF,TGTGCCAGCAGCTTAGATTCGGTCGGTGAAGCTTTCTTT
TRBV18,NA,NA,TRBJ2-1,CASSLQDNEQFF,TGTGCCAGCTCACTACAGGACAATGAGCAGTTCTTC
TRBV9,NA,few,TRBJ2-6,CASSVGEGAGANVLTF,TGTGCCAGCAGCGTAGGAGAGGGGGCTGGGGCCAACGTCCTGACTTTC
TRBV5-4,TRBD2,NA,TRBJ2-1,CASSLGLAGPPSYNEQFF,TGTGCCAGCAGCTTGGGACTAGCGGGTCCTCCTTCCTACAATGAGCAGTTCTTC
TRBV5-8,TRBD1,once,TRBJ1-2,CASSLLAGGGYTF,TGTGCCAGCAGCTTGTTGGCAGGGGGGGGCTACACCTTC
TRBV27,NA,NA,TRBJ1-6,CASSFGRQGNSPLHF,TGTGCCAGCAGTTTTGGGAGGCAGGGTAATTCACCCCTCCACTTT
TRBV6-5,TRBD1,NA,TRBJ2-7,CASSSRDRIISYEQYF,TGTGCCAGCAGTTCCCGGGACAGGATTATCTCCTACGAGCAGTACTTC
TRBV5-4,TRBD1,NA,TRBJ2-1,CASSSPGIVGTGFSYNEQFF,TGTGCCAGCAGCTCTCCCGGAATAGTAGGGACAGGATTTTCCTACAATGAGCAGTTCTTC
TRBV6-6,TRBD2,few,TRBJ2-7,CASSYRAGRSYEQYF,TGTGCCAGCAGTTACAGGGCCGGGAGGTCCTACGAGCAGTACTTC
TRBV19,TRBD2,once,TRBJ2-3,CASSIKTLAGADTQYF,TGTGCCAGTAGTATTAAAACCCTAGCGGGCGCAGATACGCAGTATTTT
TRBV10-1,NA,NA,TRBJ2-2,CASMDSNTGELFF,TGCGCCAGCATGGACAGTAACACCGGGGAGCTGTTTTTT
TRBV7-9,NA,NA,TRBJ2-3,CASSLNMADTQYF,TGTGCCAGCAGCCTCAACATGGCAGATACGCAGTATTTT
TRBV30,TRBD1,NA,TRBJ1-1,CAWSEQGDTEAFF,TGTGCCTGGAGCGAACAGGGGGACACTGAAGCTTTCTTT
TRBV11-2,NA,NA,TRBJ1-1,CASSFRGVGTEAFF,TGTGCCAGCAGCTTCCGGGGGGTAGGGACTGAAGCTTTCTTT
TRBV7-8,TRBD2,once,TRBJ2-7,CASSLGSGASYEQYF,TGTGCCAGCAGCTTAGGTAGCGGGGCCTCCTACGAGCAGTACTTC
TRBV7-8,NA,NA,TRBJ1-5,CASSLAPGNQPQHF,TGTGCCAGCAGCTTAGCTCCTGGCAATCAGCCCCAGCATTTT
TRBV2,NA,NA,TRBJ1-2,CASSFSSTF,TGTGCCAGCAGCTTTAGCAGCACCTTC
TRBV6-6,NA,NA,TRBJ1-1,CASSPGQGVGTEAFF,TGTGCCAGCAGCCCCGGCCAGGGCGTGGGCACTGAAGCTTTCTTT
TRBV15,NA,NA,TRBJ2-3,CATSRDGRGSTDTQYF,TGTGCCACCAGCAGAGATGGGAGGGGGAGCACAGATACGCAGTATTTT
TRBV18,TRBD1,NA,TRBJ1-2,CASSPRTGSDYGYTF,TGTGCCAGCTCACCGCGGACAGGGTCTGACTATGGCTACACCTTC
TRBV9,TRBD2,NA,TRBJ2-5,CASSLGTSNRETQYF,TGTGCCAGCAGCCTTGGGACTAGTAACAGGGAGACCCAGTACTTC
TRBV2,NA,NA,TRBJ1-2,CASSEAGGNGYTF,TGTGCCAGCAGTGAAGCGGGCGGGAACGGCTACACCTTC
TRBV18,TRBD2,few,TRBJ2-5,CASSGDGTGGLGETQYF,TGTGCCAGCTCCGGTGACGGCACGGGGGGACTCGGAGAGACCCAGTACTTC
TRBV29-1,TRBD1,NA,TRBJ1-2,CSVRDRASYGYTF,TGCAGCGTCCGGGACAGGGCTAGCTATGGCTACACCTTC
TRBV10-3,TRBD2,NA,TRBJ2-7,CAISEREATYEQYF,TGTGCCATCAGTGAACGGGAGGCCACCTACGAGCAGTACTTC
TRBV4-2,TRBD2,NA,TRBJ2-1,CASSLLPSGVNNEQFF,TGTGCCAGCAGCCTCCTCCCTAGCGGGGTAAACAATGAGCAGTTCTTC
TRBV5-4,TRBD2,NA,TRBJ2-1,CASSPGTSGGWNEQFF,TGTGCCAGCAGCCCGGGGACTAGCGGGGGGTGGAATGAGCAGTTCTTC
TRBV19,NA,once,TRBJ1-1,CASSKPTGTEAFF,TGTGCCAGTAGTAAACCTACAGGGACTGAAGCTTTCTTT
TRBV6-5,NA,once,TRBJ1-2,CASRGGGGLGGYTF,TGTGCCAGCAGGGGGGGCGGGGGCCTGGGAGGCTACACCTTC
TRBV5-1,NA,NA,TRBJ2-3,CASSLQGPPTDTQYF,TGCGCCAGCAGCTTACAGGGTCCCCCTACAGATACGCAGTATTTT
TRBV5-6,TRBD1,NA,TRBJ2-1,CASSPGQGYNEQFF,TGTGCCAGCAGCCCGGGACAGGGCTACAATGAGCAGTTCTTC
TRBV6-1,NA,NA,TRBJ1-1,CASSALNTEAFF,TGTGCCAGCAGTGCCTTGAACACTGAAGCTTTCTTT
TRBV11-2,NA,NA,TRBJ2-5,CASSSPSRQETQYF,TGTGCCAGCAGCTCGCCGTCGCGTCAAGAGACCCAGTACTTC
TRBV19,NA,NA,TRBJ1-2,CASNGWESGYGYTF,TGTGCCAGTAACGGATGGGAGAGCGGCTATGGCTACACCTTC
TRBV19,NA,NA,TRBJ1-2,CASSPLYEGGGYTF,TGTGCCAGTAGTCCTCTTTACGAGGGAGGAGGCTACACCTTC